This TCR beta chain was documented in a study of shared clonotypes between healthy human individuals. The CDR3 consists of 13 residues. Trimming left V 2 bases short and J 1 base short, with 5 bases between. Germline V gene sequence: CDR1 ENHRY, CDR2 SYGVKD. Genomic DNA of each subset was evenly split across several immunoSEQ plates. Sequencing was performed with immunoSEQ multiplex PCR; in TCRdb, only in-frame clones are kept and a portion is missing. The data hold approximately 640,000 clones, with 72% observed a single time. Sequenced input: memory CD4+ T cells sorted from blood. Stated subset: CD45RA-negative fraction. This TCR came from a woman younger than 45 in good health. This chain connects TRBV10-3 to TRBJ1-1; no reliable D call. CDR3 bases: TGTGCCATCAGTGAGAACCAGAACACTGAAGCTTTCTTT. Translated, it gives CAISENQNTEAFF.